This T cell receptor beta chain derives from a study of vaccination effects on CD4 cells after COVID-19. Profiling relied on immunoSEQ multiplex PCR, and the TCRdb table lists in-frame clones only, not all of them. This sample has approximately 19,000 clones, with roughly four fifths found just once. The ViraFEST assay expanded antigen-specific CD4+ T cells with viral peptide pools before sequencing. Culture proceeded for 10 days, and CD4+ T cells were then isolated. By PCR, the person was confirmed to have had SARS-CoV-2 infection between March and December 2020. Notes on this clone: The antigen is undetermined.

Germline V gene lookup returns CDR1 LGHDT and CDR2 YNNKEL (reference sequence). CDR3 length: 14 amino acids. The V and J ends lost 1 base and 5 bases, in that order; junction bases with no gene match: 5. The clonotype comes from a human donor who had a prior SARS-CoV-2 infection. The V and J genes are TRBV3-1 (or the pseudogene TRBV3-2) and TRBJ2-7; the match to TRBD2 covers 7 bases. The sample in question was CD4+ T cells from PBMCs cultured with a peptide pool, obtained before COVID-19 vaccination. The CDR3 reads CASSQVGGGDEQYF. The CDR3, as DNA: TGTGCCAGCAGCCAAGTTGGCGGGGGTGACGAGCAGTACTTC.